This TCR beta chain came from a study of liver allograft versus peripheral blood T cells. Study-wide context: The study compared liver allograft T cell receptor repertoires against peripheral blood repertoires of liver transplant recipients. Study-level points and caveats: Liver allograft T cell receptor repertoires were reported to differ from peripheral blood repertoires.

This clonotype was detected a few times. Its antigen remains unidentified. This CDR3 region has 15 residues. CDR1 is DFQATT, CDR2 SNEGSKA, per germline (reference sequence). The V end was cut by 0 bases, the J end by 5 bases, with 14 bases between. TCRdb independently ran MiXCR on the reads; one entry per CDR3 protein. In the table there are more than 3,500 distinct CDR3 sequences, roughly 16% of which are singletons. The rearrangement uses TRBV20-1 and TRBJ2-1; D call uncertain. This receptor was taken from a human patient who had a liver transplant. The graft donor may account for some of the T cells. The CDR3 protein is CSARDAAKTHNEQFF. The CDR3 DNA follows: TGCAGTGCTAGAGACGCGGCTAAGACCCACAATGAGCAGTTCTTC.